Listed below are T cell receptor beta chains from one sample, sequenced in a study of blood T cell repertoires in COVID-19. Method: immunoSEQ multiplex PCR; TCRdb's copy keeps in-frame clones and lacks some. The sample holds approximately 150,000 clones, 80% seen once. What was sequenced was PBMCs or T cells enriched from blood (not recorded which). All receptors derive from a man in his forties who had recovered from COVID-19. Both conserved end residues are part of each CDR3. D genes are given only for firm matches. Some rows mark clone size as missing; the rest say once, few, many or name a class of expanded clone.

D	size	J	V	DNA	CDR3
TRBD1	once	TRBJ1-2	TRBV19	TGTGCCAGTAGTATGAAGTTGGGACAGTCGATATGGCGCGGCTACACCTTC	CASSMKLGQSIWRGYTF
-	-	TRBJ2-3	TRBV6-1	TGTGCCAGCAGTGAAGCGGAGACTACGCAGTATTTT	CASSEAETTQYF
TRBD1	once	TRBJ1-6	TRBV2	TGTGCCAGCAGACTCCTAGGACAGGTTAATTCACCCCTCCACTTT	CASRLLGQVNSPLHF
-	-	TRBJ1-6	TRBV3-1/TRBV3-2	TGTGCCAGCAGCCAGGCTGATAATTCACCCCTCCACTTT	CASSQADNSPLHF
-	-	TRBJ1-5	TRBV5-6	TGTGCCAGCAGCGTGACAGATAGCAATCAGCCCCAGCATTTT	CASSVTDSNQPQHF
-	once	TRBJ2-5	TRBV3-1/TRBV3-2	TGTGCCAGCAGCCAAAAGAGGCCCTCTTCAGAGACCCAGTACTTC	CASSQKRPSSETQYF
-	-	TRBJ2-3	TRBV18	TGTGCCAGCTCACCACCCGGACTGGCAAGCACAGATACGCAGTATTTT	CASSPPGLASTDTQYF
TRBD1	many	TRBJ1-2	TRBV19	TGTGCCAGTAGTTCGAAGACAGGGGGTCCCGCTAACTATGGCTACACCTTC	CASSSKTGGPANYGYTF
-	-	TRBJ2-5	TRBV6-1	TGTGCCAGCAGTGAACCTCCCGGACTGGAAGAGACCCAGTACTTC	CASSEPPGLEETQYF
TRBD2	few	TRBJ2-5	TRBV13	TGTGCCAGCAGCCCTACAGGACTAGCGGAAGTAGAGACCCAGTACTTC	CASSPTGLAEVETQYF
TRBD1	few	TRBJ1-3	TRBV19	TGTGCCAGCACAGGGGCCTGGGGAAACACCATATATTTT	CASTGAWGNTIYF
-	-	TRBJ1-3	TRBV6-6	TGTGCCAGCAGTCATAGAGGACAGTCGCACGGCGGAAACACCATATATTTT	CASSHRGQSHGGNTIYF
-	many	TRBJ1-6	TRBV2	TGTGCCAGCAGTGACAGGGTGGAGTCACCCCTCCACTTT	CASSDRVESPLHF
-	-	TRBJ1-1	TRBV6-5	TGTGCCAGCTCGAGAAGGGGCAGGACTGAAGCTTTCTTT	CASSRRGRTEAFF
-	-	TRBJ2-3	TRBV13	TGTGCCAGCAGCTTAGGCGGTACGCAGTATTTT	CASSLGGTQYF
-	-	TRBJ2-6	TRBV5-1	TGCGCCAGCAGCCCCTCCGGGGGTCCTTCTGGGGCCAACGTCCTGACTTTC	CASSPSGGPSGANVLTF
TRBD1	once	TRBJ2-3	TRBV6-5	TGTGCCAGCACTAAAGGGGACAGGGTGGCAGATACGCAGTATTTT	CASTKGDRVADTQYF
TRBD1	few	TRBJ1-6	TRBV3-1/TRBV3-2	TGTGCCAGCAGCGGGACAGACTATAATTCACCCCTCCACTTT	CASSGTDYNSPLHF
TRBD1	-	TRBJ2-5	TRBV27	TGTGCCAGCAGTTTATTACCAGGGGGCTCCGAGACCCAGTACTTC	CASSLLPGGSETQYF
-	once	TRBJ2-7	TRBV6-4	TGTGCCAGCATCAATAGGACACGATCCTACGAGCAGTACTTC	CASINRTRSYEQYF
-	-	TRBJ1-5	TRBV5-4	TGTGCCAGCAGCCACGGCGGCGCAGGGGATAGCAATCAGCCCCAGCATTTT	CASSHGGAGDSNQPQHF
TRBD1	-	TRBJ1-1	TRBV25-1	TGTGCCAGCAGAAACAGGGGGCTGAACACTGAAGCTTTCTTT	CASRNRGLNTEAFF
TRBD1	-	TRBJ2-2	TRBV9	TGTGCCAGCAGCGTACAGGGGGCGGTCACCGGGGAGCTGTTTTTT	CASSVQGAVTGELFF
-	-	TRBJ1-3	TRBV5-1	TGCGCCAGCAGACCAGGGAGGGGAAACACCATATATTTT	CASRPGRGNTIYF
TRBD2	-	TRBJ2-1	TRBV7-8	TGTGCCTCACTAGCGGGGGCCTTCTCCTACAATGAGCAGTTCTTC	CASLAGAFSYNEQFF
TRBD1	-	TRBJ1-4	TRBV4-1	TGCGCCAGCAGCCAAGAGCCGGGACAGTCTGACAATGAAAAACTGTTTTTT	CASSQEPGQSDNEKLFF